These 18 T cell receptor beta chains were all obtained from the same sample, sequenced in a study of blood T cell repertoires in COVID-19. The assay was immunoSEQ multiplex PCR, and TCRdb's table has in-frame clones only and misses some. The table includes just over 250,000 clones, approximately 89% detected once. The sequencing input was peripheral blood. Receptor source: a woman aged 50 to 60 with acute or convalescent COVID-19.

The rearrangement links TRBV6-4 to TRBJ1-2; D is possibly TRBD1 (6 bases). The CDR3 is made up of 13 amino acids. Germline V gene lookup returns CDR1 MRHNA and CDR2 SNTAGT. V was cut by 6 bases and J by 7 bases, with 15 bases left in between. The CDR3 is CASSAQTGAGYTF. Written as DNA, the CDR3 is TGTGCCAGCAGCGCCCAGACAGGTGCTGGCTACACCTTC.

The rearrangement uses TRBV5-4 and TRBJ1-1, with D unresolved. CDR3 length equals 14 residues. V was pared by 2 bases and J by 2 bases, with 10 bases between. CDR1 is SGHNT and CDR2 is YYREEE in the germline V gene (reference sequence). CDR3 sequence reads: CASSFATLNTEAFF. For the CDR3, the DNA is TGTGCCAGCAGCTTTGCGACATTAAACACTGAAGCTTTCTTT.

The chain combines TRBV6-1 with TRBJ1-6; D remains ambiguous. V was trimmed by 2 bases and J by 10 bases, leaving 12 bases between them. Germline V lookup: CDR1 MNHNS, CDR2 SASEGT. There are 14 residues in the CDR3. CDR3 DNA: TGTGCCAGCAGTGAACTGAGGAGTCGATCACCCCTCCACTTT. This encodes CASSELRSRSPLHF.

V and J are TRBV20-1 and TRBJ2-1; D is perhaps TRBD2 (6 bases). CDR1 is DFQATT, CDR2 SNEGSKA, per germline (reference sequence). V gave up 3 bases and J gave up 3 bases, with 12 bases separating them. The CDR3 has 14 residues. The CDR3, as DNA: TGCAGTGCTAGTGGTGCTAGCGTCTACAATGAGCAGTTCTTC. This sequence encodes CSASGASVYNEQFF.

The chain employs TRBV30 and TRBJ1-1; D remains ambiguous. CDR3 length: 13 residues. Germline CDR1 and CDR2: GTSNPN and SVGIG (reference sequence). Trimming pared 2 bases from V and 7 bases from J, leaving 14 bases between. The CDR3 DNA reads TGTGCCTGGAGTACCCACCATAGCAATGAAGCTTTCTTT. This codes for CAWSTHHSNEAFF. Based on the CDR3 plus reference TRBV30 and TRBJ1-1, the full variable domain is SQTIHQWPATLVQPVGSPLSLECTVEGTSNPNLYWYRQAAGRGLQLLFYSVGIGQISSEVPQNLSASRPQDRQFILSSKKLLLSDSGFYLCAWSTHHSNEAFFGQGTRLTVV.

The chain has TRBV5-4 and TRBJ2-5; 9 nucleotides agree with TRBD1. The germline V gene encodes CDR1 SGHNT and CDR2 YYREEE (reference sequence). V gave up 4 bases and J gave up 4 bases; unmatched junction bases: 5. This CDR3 has 14 residues. CDR3: CASSPGTGRETQYF. The DNA of the CDR3 is TGTGCCAGCAGCCCCGGGACAGGGCGAGAGACCCAGTACTTC.

The genes are TRBV7-8 and TRBJ2-1; TRBD2 matches 7 bases. This CDR3 region has 16 residues. Germline V gives CDR1 SGHVS, CDR2 FQNEAQ. V trimming: 4 bases; J trimming: 2 bases; junction bases outside the gene matches: 8. CDR3 nucleotides: TGTGCCAGCAGCTCCGTGGGGGGGACTACCTACAATGAGCAGTTCTTC. It yields the protein CASSSVGGTTYNEQFF.

The rearrangement joins TRBV5-4 to TRBJ1-2; D call uncertain. The CDR3 spans 14 residues. Germline V gene lookup returns CDR1 SGHNT and CDR2 YYREEE (reference sequence). The V and J ends lost 3 bases and 0 bases respectively, with 9 bases between them. CDR3 nucleotides: TGTGCCAGCAGCTCCTTTGGAGCTAACTATGGCTACACCTTC. It translates to CASSSFGANYGYTF.

V gene TRBV27 combines with J gene TRBJ2-7; D might be TRBD1 (7 bases). V lost 5 bases and J lost 6, with 20 bases in between. Germline V gives CDR1 MNHEY, CDR2 SMNVEV (reference sequence). The CDR3 length is 15 residues. CDR3 sequence: CASSPIGGGLSEQYF. In nucleotides, the CDR3 is TGTGCCAGCAGTCCTATCGGAGGGGGCTTGAGCGAGCAGTACTTC.

This clone was seen only once. The rearrangement joins TRBV5-1 to TRBJ1-6; 9 nucleotides match TRBD1. The CDR3 covers 14 residues. CDR1 SGHRS and CDR2 YFSETQ come from the germline V gene. V trimming: 7 bases; J trimming: 6 bases; junction bases outside the gene matches: 5. CDR3: CASCPTGGNSPLHF. CDR3 bases: TGCGCCAGCTGCCCGACAGGGGGTAATTCACCCCTCCACTTT.

V is TRBV5-1 and J is TRBJ2-1; 8 bases agree with TRBD2. The germline V gene encodes CDR1 SGHRS and CDR2 YFSETQ. Germline trimming cut 6 bases from V and 2 bases from J; bases unmatched to any gene: 7. The CDR3 is 15 residues long. CDR3 protein: CASTMISGTYNEQFF. CDR3 in DNA: TGCGCCAGCACCATGATTAGCGGGACCTACAATGAGCAGTTCTTC.

This clone has only one observation. The chain couples TRBV27 to TRBJ1-6; D may be TRBD1 (5 bases). This CDR3 has 15 amino acids. With 5 bases removed from V and 6 bases from J, the gap between germline ends came to 14 bases. CDR1 and CDR2 from the germline V gene are MNHEY and SMNVEV (reference sequence). The DNA for the CDR3 is TGTGCCAGCAGTCCCCAGGGACTTGCTAATTCACCCCTCCACTTT. Translation: CASSPQGLANSPLHF.

The chain is built from TRBV7-9 and TRBJ2-7, with 7 bases matching TRBD1. Germline V gene lookup returns CDR1 SEHNR and CDR2 FQNEAQ (reference sequence). This CDR3 is 12 amino acids long. V lost 5 bases and J lost 5; bases outside the gene matches: 3. The CDR3 loop reads CASSPTGDEQYF. The CDR3 nucleotides read TGTGCCAGCAGCCCCACAGGGGACGAGCAGTACTTC. The variable domain in full, with the rest retrieved from reference TRBV7-9 and TRBJ2-7, is DTGVSQNPRHKITKRGQNVTFRCDPISEHNRLYWYRQTLGQGPEFLTYFQNEAQLEKSRLLSDRFSAERPKGSFSTLEIQRTEQGDSAMYLCASSPTGDEQYFGPGTRLTVT.

The chain recombines TRBV27 with TRBJ2-7; 11 bases agree with TRBD2. This CDR3 contains 13 residues. CDR1 MNHEY and CDR2 SMNVEV come from the germline V gene (reference sequence). Trimming took 8 bases from V and 1 from J; bases not matched to a gene: 1. CDR3 DNA: TGTGCCAGCGGGACTAGCGGATCCTACGAGCAGTACTTC. It specifies CASGTSGSYEQYF.

The rearrangement joins TRBV4-1 to TRBJ1-2, with a possible D match to TRBD1 (5 bases). The V end was cut by 0 bases, the J end by 5 bases, with 10 bases between. The germline CDR1 and CDR2 sequences are MGHRA and YSYEKL. The CDR3 has 14 amino acids. The CDR3 region has the DNA TGCGCCAGCAGCCAAGATCCGGCAGGGTATGGCTACACCTTC. Translated: CASSQDPAGYGYTF.

V gene TRBV5-6 combines with J gene TRBJ1-2; D might be TRBD1 (5 bases). CDR1 is SGHDT and CDR2 is YYEEEE in the germline V gene. The CDR3 length is 14 residues. The V end was cut by 4 bases, the J end by 2 bases, with 12 bases between. The CDR3 nucleotides read TGTGCCAGCAGCGGGTTGGGGGGAAACTATGGCTACACCTTC. Residues: CASSGLGGNYGYTF.

This clone was observed a few times. The genes are TRBV6-6 and TRBJ2-3, with D maybe TRBD2 (5 bases). Trimming stripped 7 bases from V and 10 bases from J, with 27 bases between. CDR1 is MNHNY, CDR2 SVGAGI, per germline (reference sequence). The CDR3 contains 16 residues. This CDR3 is CASTTTHTGGLRAQYF. The CDR3, as DNA: TGTGCCAGCACAACCACGCACACCGGCGGACTTCGGGCGCAGTATTTT.

The J gene is TRBJ1-2, the V gene TRBV15, with TRBD1 matching 8 bases. The CDR3 consists of 13 residues. Looked up from germline, CDR1 is LNHNV and CDR2 is YYDKDF (reference sequence). V shed 3 bases, J shed 5 bases, and the junction held 2 bases outside the gene matches. The CDR3 sequence: CATSRTGEYGYTF. As DNA, the CDR3 is TGTGCCACCAGCAGGACAGGGGAGTATGGCTACACCTTC.